This record covers a single T cell receptor beta chain. Antigen: not known. This record belongs to a study of T cells after posttransplantation cyclophosphamide. General study points: Recipient CMV seropositivity and CMV reactivation strongly tracked TRB clonality. Skin or GI-infiltrating T cells shared few TRB sequences with blood. Later blood repertoires were often dominated by clones from the donor CD8+ memory compartment.

Using immunoSEQ multiplex PCR, the repertoire was profiled, and TCRdb retains in-frame clones only, with some absent. The profile covers under 25,000 clones, with 70% to 85% appearing a single time and 25% to 35% taken by the ten largest. The length of the CDR3 is 16 residues. Germline assignment: CDR1 SEHNR and CDR2 FQNEAQ (reference sequence). V gave up 1 base and J gave up 5 bases, with 14 bases separating them. Treatment was busulfan-fludarabine conditioning, a marrow graft, and cyclophosphamide on days +3 and +4. The chain joins TRBV7-9 to TRBJ2-2; TRBD1 might be the D (5 bases). This sequence originates from a male patient aged 25-45 years who received an allogeneic stem cell transplant from a related donor, was CMV-positive, and had acute GVHD only. A subset of T cells may come from the graft donor. This specimen consisted of PBMCs, obtained after an allogeneic stem cell transplant with post-transplant cyclophosphamide. DNA of the CDR3: TGTGCCAGCAGCTTAGGTCCAGGGTCGGTAACCGGGGAGCTGTTTTTT. Protein sequence: CASSLGPGSVTGELFF.